This TCR beta chain was documented in a study of CD8+CD57+ T cells in acquired aplastic anemia. Study background: Sorted cells (CD4+ and CD8+) yielded DNA amounts that averaged around 3.1 ug. Study-level results: Shared by patients and controls, nearly 30 CD8+ CDR3s were abundant in patients.

Genomic DNA provided the template from which TCR beta VDJ and CDR3 profiles were obtained. From the reads, TCRdb called clonotypes with MiXCR, one entry per CDR3 protein. Of 400,000 to 600,000 distinct CDR3 sequences in the sample, around 30% were seen once. Selection for sequencing was limited to patients who had shown CD8+CD57+ cell expansion by flow cytometry. This clonotype was seen at least ten times. Antigen specificity is unknown. Material: sorted CD4+, CD8+, or CD8+CD57+ T cells (not recorded which) from PBMCs. The origin of this receptor is a human donor with aplastic anemia.

CDR3 residues: CASSVWTGLDEQFF. The CDR3 coding sequence is TGCGCCAGCAGTGTGTGGACAGGGTTGGATGAGCAGTTCTTC. The chain joins TRBV10-2 to TRBJ2-1, with 8 bases fitting TRBD1. The junction had 7 bases not matched to a gene; V was cut back by 4 bases and J by 8 bases. This CDR3 comprises 14 residues. Germline lookup yields CDR1 WSHSY and CDR2 SAAADI.